This entry lists 3 T cell receptor beta chains sequenced from one sample in a study of blood T cell repertoires in COVID-19 (dated by TCRdb to the early 2020s). The library was produced with the immunoSEQ multiplex PCR assay. TCRdb holds this immuneACCESS table with in-frame rearrangements only. Some clones are missing; in checked studies, unresolved V genes explain under half, and the rest has no known cause. In all, the sample holds about 280,000 clones, and 85% to 90% of those were seen once. The top ten constitute roughly 3.9% of the sample. Sequencing was done on a sample of PBMCs or T cells enriched from blood (not recorded which). Receptor source: a woman aged 25 to 39 with acute COVID-19.

V is TRBV7-2 and J is TRBJ2-1, with TRBD2 matching 16 bases. The V gene end was trimmed by 4 bases and the J gene end by 0 bases; junction bases not matched to a gene: 6. The CDR3 spans 19 residues. CDR1 is SGHTA, CDR2 FQGNSA, per germline. The CDR3 here is CASSSGTSGRASSYNEQFF. The CDR3 coding sequence is TGTGCCAGCAGCTCCGGGACTAGCGGGAGGGCTAGCTCCTACAATGAGCAGTTCTTC. The whole variable domain, filled in from reference TRBV7-2 and TRBJ2-1, reads GAGVSQSPSNKVTEKGKDVELRCDPISGHTALYWYRQSLGQGLEFLIYFQGNSAPDKSGLPSDRFSAERTGGSVSTLTIQRTQQEDSAVYLCASSSGTSGRASSYNEQFFGPGTRLTVL.

The rearrangement links TRBV12-3 or TRBV12-4 to TRBJ1-1, with D hard to call. Trimming removed 1 base from V and 7 bases from J, with 10 bases in between. The CDR3 has 13 residues. CDR3 loop: CASSLGGGVEAFF. CDR3 in DNA: TGTGCCAGCAGTTTAGGGGGAGGAGTTGAAGCTTTCTTT.

J is TRBJ2-5 and V is TRBV7-3; 9 bases map to TRBD1. Trimming cost V 5 bases and J 4 bases; bases outside gene matches: 8. Germline values: CDR1 SGHTA, CDR2 FQGTGA. The CDR3 consists of 15 residues. The CDR3 sequence: CASSATGGAGETQYF. As DNA, the CDR3 is TGTGCCAGCAGCGCCACAGGGGGCGCGGGAGAGACCCAGTACTTC.